This T cell receptor beta chain was captured by sequencing in a study of T-cell memory formation after mild COVID-19. CDR1 and CDR2 from the germline V gene are SGHAT and FQNNGV. V was trimmed by 6 bases and J by 0 bases, leaving 8 bases between them. The CDR3 spans 13 residues. MiXCR, applied by TCRdb to the 5' RACE reads, yields one record per CDR3 protein. The top ten hold roughly 21% of the sample, which has under 550,000 distinct CDR3 sequences, roughly 17% seen once. The sequenced sample was PBMCs or a T cell subset sorted from them (not recorded which). The rearrangement uses TRBV11-2 and TRBJ1-1, with no clear D. This clonotype was obtained from a man between 18 and 29 years old who had mild COVID-19 (a few samples of this study predate the infection). Cell type and time point are not known. Here the CDR3 DNA reads TGTGCCAGCAGATTCCAATTGAACACTGAAGCTTTCTTT. Amino acids: CASRFQLNTEAFF.